The 10 T cell receptor beta chains given below trace back to one sample, sequenced in a study of Ad26.COV2.S vaccination and SARS-CoV-2 variants. The protocol was immunoSEQ multiplex PCR, while the TCRdb copy is restricted to in-frame clones and leaves out a portion. Of some 270,000 clones in the sample, 87% were seen once. As for treatment: roughly 19 received Ad26.COV2.S at low or high dose, single or two shots; 5 received placebo; per-sample allocation not given. Each sample was drawn 63 days after the first injection (of vaccine or placebo). The specimen was peripheral blood, collected in a trial of Ad26.COV2.S vaccine versus placebo. Receptors were obtained from a person between 18 and 65 years old who received the Ad26.COV2.S COVID-19 vaccine or a placebo.

V is TRBV11-2 and J is TRBJ2-5; unclear D gene. With 1 base removed from V and 4 bases from J, the gap between germline ends came to 16 bases. The length of the CDR3 is 16 residues. Germline values: CDR1 SGHAT, CDR2 FQNNGV. CDR3 loop: CASSLGAARARETQYF. The DNA of the CDR3 is TGTGCCAGCAGCTTAGGGGCGGCCCGCGCTCGAGAGACCCAGTACTTC.

The rearrangement uses TRBV11-3 and TRBJ2-3; TRBD1 agrees at 8 bases. Per the germline V gene, CDR1 is SGHNT and CDR2 is YENEEA. The J segment lost 3 bases and the V segment lost 6 bases, leaving 8 bases of the junction unmatched. The CDR3 runs to 15 residues. The CDR3 spells CASSPDRGWTDTQYF. The CDR3 DNA reads as TGTGCCAGCAGTCCAGACAGGGGTTGGACAGATACGCAGTATTTT.

The CDR3 nucleotides read TGTGCCAGCAGCGTAGATGGGACAGGAGGCACAGATACGCAGTATTTT. Residues: CASSVDGTGGTDTQYF. The chain carries TRBV9 and TRBJ2-3, with 8 positions matching TRBD1. Germline CDR1 is SGDLS and CDR2 is YYNGEE. With 0 bases clipped from V and 1 base from J, the junction kept 4 bases outside the gene matches. There are 16 residues in the CDR3.

This clone was counted between two and nine times. The chain joins TRBV19 to TRBJ2-3; D uncertain. The CDR3 totals 11 residues. Trimming took off 2 bases at V and 6 bases at J, with 3 bases between the two ends. In germline, CDR1 is LNHDA, CDR2 SQIVND (reference sequence). The CDR3 loop is CASSIRDTQYF. The CDR3 DNA sequence: TGTGCCAGTAGTATACGGGATACGCAGTATTTT.

V and J are TRBV3-1 (or the pseudogene TRBV3-2) and TRBJ2-7; D unclear. This CDR3 has 16 amino acids. V dropped 0 bases and J dropped 3 bases, with 15 bases sitting between them. CDR1 is LGHDT, CDR2 YNNKEL, per germline (reference sequence). The CDR3 DNA reads TGTGCCAGCAGCCAAGATCCCCCTACAACCCTCTACGAGCAGTACTTC. It yields the protein CASSQDPPTTLYEQYF.

The CDR3: CASSIQGGSYNSPLHF. CDR3 DNA sequence: TGTGCCAGCAGTATACAGGGTGGCTCCTATAATTCACCCCTCCACTTT. The rearrangement links TRBV25-1 to TRBJ1-6; possible D gene TRBD1, 6 bases. The CDR3 loop spans 16 amino acids. Germline CDR1 MGHDK, CDR2 SYGVNS. V was trimmed by 5 bases and J by 0 bases, leaving 11 bases between them.

This clone was seen just once. This chain links TRBV7-8 with TRBJ2-7, with unresolved D. Trimming pared 2 bases from V and 2 bases from J, leaving 7 bases between. Germline CDR1 and CDR2: SGHVS and FQNEAQ. CDR3 length: 13 residues. The CDR3 sequence: CASSLLQPYEQYF. The CDR3, as DNA: TGTGCCAGCAGCTTACTCCAGCCCTACGAGCAGTACTTC.

The chain has TRBV4-2 and TRBJ2-3, with D unclear. Trimming removed 0 bases from V and 5 bases from J, with 12 bases in between. Germline V gene data show CDR1 as LGHNA and CDR2 as YNFKEQ. The CDR3 has 15 residues. The CDR3 DNA follows: TGTGCCAGCAGCCAAGATGCTAGTTACTTAGATACGCAGTATTTT. Protein sequence: CASSQDASYLDTQYF.

The CDR3 sequence is CASSKGPSGDGTQYF. CDR3 nucleotides: TGTGCCAGCAGCAAGGGGCCTAGCGGGGATGGTACGCAGTATTTT. The J gene is TRBJ2-3, the V gene TRBV9, with 9 bases aligning to TRBD2. J was trimmed by 8 bases and V by 4 bases; bases with no gene match: 11. The germline CDR1 and CDR2 sequences are SGDLS and YYNGEE. The CDR3 sequence is 15 residues long.

V is TRBV18 and J is TRBJ1-5; tentatively, D is TRBD1 (5 bases). V was shortened by 0 bases and J by 0 bases, with 18 bases between the two germline ends. Per germline, CDR1 KGHSH and CDR2 LQKENI. This CDR3 has 19 amino acids. DNA of the CDR3: TGTGCCAGCTCACCACCTCGTACAGGAGAGGCCTATAGCAATCAGCCCCAGCATTTT. As protein: CASSPPRTGEAYSNQPQHF.